The rows below give T cell receptor beta chains drawn from one sample of a study of T cell responses to AZD1222 COVID-19 vaccine. Sequenced by immunoSEQ multiplex PCR; TCRdb stores in-frame clones only, minus some. This sample has 100,000 to 150,000 clones, with 70% to 90% found just once. Specimen: peripheral blood, collected on day 0 of AZD1222 vaccination. These TCRs come from an adult in good health. Both conserved end residues are trimmed from each CDR3. The order of the fields is clone size, V gene, J gene, CDR3 protein. Not every row has a clone size; where given, it reads once, few, many or a size class.

clone_size: -; v_call: TRBV24-1; j_call: TRBJ1-1; cdr3_aa: ATSDPRGGKWAEAF
clone_size: -; v_call: TRBV19; j_call: TRBJ2-2; cdr3_aa: ASKTSGSGGSTGELF
clone_size: -; v_call: TRBV19; j_call: TRBJ2-1; cdr3_aa: ASSRGTSGDNEQF
clone_size: -; v_call: TRBV9; j_call: TRBJ1-6; cdr3_aa: ASSGFLGGSSYNSPLH
clone_size: -; v_call: TRBV6-5; j_call: TRBJ2-1; cdr3_aa: ASSYSRQGLNEQF
clone_size: -; v_call: TRBV12-2; j_call: TRBJ1-1; cdr3_aa: ASRLVGQLYTF
clone_size: -; v_call: TRBV9; j_call: TRBJ2-5; cdr3_aa: ASSAASRGVRETQY
clone_size: -; v_call: TRBV7-3; j_call: TRBJ2-3; cdr3_aa: ASSLLAGRTDTQY
clone_size: once; v_call: TRBV18; j_call: TRBJ2-3; cdr3_aa: ASSPGQGYTDTQY
clone_size: -; v_call: TRBV7-2; j_call: TRBJ2-2; cdr3_aa: ASSFRLAAANTGELF
clone_size: few; v_call: TRBV2; j_call: TRBJ2-7; cdr3_aa: ASRPGIAGIRDEQY
clone_size: -; v_call: TRBV20-1; j_call: TRBJ2-7; cdr3_aa: SVWGDEQY
clone_size: -; v_call: TRBV29-1; j_call: TRBJ1-1; cdr3_aa: SVEGAAEAF
clone_size: -; v_call: TRBV10-3; j_call: TRBJ2-5; cdr3_aa: AISDGDRGQETQY
clone_size: -; v_call: TRBV29-1; j_call: TRBJ2-5; cdr3_aa: SVETGAGETQY
clone_size: -; v_call: TRBV7-9; j_call: TRBJ1-2; cdr3_aa: ASSRTGHYGYT
clone_size: -; v_call: TRBV6-2/TRBV6-3; j_call: TRBJ2-7; cdr3_aa: ASSYSNTAPTYEQY
clone_size: -; v_call: TRBV27; j_call: TRBJ2-7; cdr3_aa: ASRPTGYVSYEQY
clone_size: few; v_call: TRBV3-1/TRBV3-2; j_call: TRBJ2-7; cdr3_aa: ASSGKGLAGAEQY
clone_size: -; v_call: TRBV12-5; j_call: TRBJ1-2; cdr3_aa: ASGLVLGRAGGSGYT
clone_size: -; v_call: TRBV6-6; j_call: TRBJ2-7; cdr3_aa: ASSYSRVGEQY
clone_size: -; v_call: TRBV5-6; j_call: TRBJ1-3; cdr3_aa: ASTGGNTIY
clone_size: -; v_call: TRBV5-4; j_call: TRBJ2-3; cdr3_aa: ASSRDLAGNTDTQY
clone_size: -; v_call: TRBV6-5; j_call: TRBJ2-7; cdr3_aa: ASRAGLAGAYEQY
clone_size: few; v_call: TRBV3-1/TRBV3-2; j_call: TRBJ2-3; cdr3_aa: ASSPIPDGGEKDTQY
clone_size: -; v_call: TRBV2; j_call: TRBJ2-5; cdr3_aa: ASSEGPTSETQY
clone_size: -; v_call: TRBV15; j_call: TRBJ1-3; cdr3_aa: ATSRAYGTIY
clone_size: -; v_call: TRBV5-1; j_call: TRBJ1-4; cdr3_aa: ASSRQGGRTNEKLF
clone_size: -; v_call: TRBV6-4; j_call: TRBJ2-3; cdr3_aa: ASSATSGGARFTDTQY
clone_size: -; v_call: TRBV5-1; j_call: TRBJ1-3; cdr3_aa: ASSMGRTGNTIY
clone_size: few; v_call: TRBV24-1; j_call: TRBJ1-4; cdr3_aa: ATSDPGQGAEKLF
clone_size: -; v_call: TRBV6-4; j_call: TRBJ2-7; cdr3_aa: ASSERGGQDEQY
clone_size: once; v_call: TRBV4-1; j_call: TRBJ2-5; cdr3_aa: ASSRGVQETQY
clone_size: -; v_call: TRBV4-1; j_call: TRBJ1-5; cdr3_aa: ASSQGRYGQINQPQH
clone_size: -; v_call: TRBV7-2; j_call: TRBJ1-4; cdr3_aa: ASSPDRATNEKLF
clone_size: -; v_call: TRBV10-3; j_call: TRBJ2-7; cdr3_aa: AISELDSSYEQY
clone_size: -; v_call: TRBV9; j_call: TRBJ2-2; cdr3_aa: ASSYQGGPGELF
clone_size: -; v_call: TRBV27; j_call: TRBJ2-2; cdr3_aa: ASSPETGDTGELF
clone_size: -; v_call: TRBV4-1; j_call: TRBJ2-5; cdr3_aa: ASSQDRLSGRETQY
clone_size: once; v_call: TRBV18; j_call: TRBJ2-5; cdr3_aa: ASSPAPDETQY
clone_size: -; v_call: TRBV3-1/TRBV3-2; j_call: TRBJ2-5; cdr3_aa: ASRDGYQETQY
clone_size: -; v_call: TRBV5-6; j_call: TRBJ2-7; cdr3_aa: ASRSGTVTYEQY
clone_size: -; v_call: TRBV4-1; j_call: TRBJ1-2; cdr3_aa: ASSQTVANYGYT
clone_size: -; v_call: TRBV9; j_call: TRBJ2-3; cdr3_aa: ASSVGTSGGPSSSTDTQY
clone_size: -; v_call: TRBV19; j_call: TRBJ1-4; cdr3_aa: ASSIGGPTNEKLF
clone_size: -; v_call: TRBV4-1; j_call: TRBJ2-7; cdr3_aa: ASSQVGQGIHEQY
clone_size: -; v_call: TRBV6-5; j_call: TRBJ2-7; cdr3_aa: ASSYAGGPSYEQY
clone_size: once; v_call: TRBV6-5; j_call: TRBJ2-7; cdr3_aa: ASSYNRGAYEQY
clone_size: -; v_call: TRBV11-3; j_call: TRBJ2-5; cdr3_aa: ASSLGGGPETQY
clone_size: -; v_call: TRBV7-6; j_call: TRBJ2-7; cdr3_aa: ASSLDRGGYEQY
clone_size: -; v_call: TRBV11-2; j_call: TRBJ1-2; cdr3_aa: ASSLDWSYGYT
clone_size: once; v_call: TRBV20-1; j_call: TRBJ1-1; cdr3_aa: SASLGLNTEAF
clone_size: -; v_call: TRBV9; j_call: TRBJ1-6; cdr3_aa: ASSLHYNSPLH
clone_size: -; v_call: TRBV9; j_call: TRBJ1-4; cdr3_aa: ASSELTGMNEKLF
clone_size: -; v_call: TRBV20-1; j_call: TRBJ2-3; cdr3_aa: SAPGTSEQY
clone_size: -; v_call: TRBV24-1; j_call: TRBJ2-3; cdr3_aa: ATSDLTSGSADTQY